Given below is one TCR beta chain in context. Its specificity is not known. Three rounds of nested PCR, following a modified ARM-PCR protocol, produced the TCRbeta library. One entry per CDR3 protein results from TCRdb running MiXCR on the multiplex PCR reads. The sample lists about 110,000 distinct CDR3 sequences, more than 60% seen once, with more than 35% in the top ten. This entry comes from a study of tumor and adjacent non-tumor tissue in lung cancer. This sample's RNA came from whole unsorted tissue. Study-wide results and caveats: Tumor tissue had significantly higher TCR diversity than normal lung.

V lost 6 bases, J lost 8 bases, and 12 bases stayed unmatched. CDR3 length: 15 amino acids. CDR1 and CDR2 (germline): MNHEY, SVGAGI. The clonotype originates from a woman aged 55-69 years with non-small cell lung cancer. The sequenced material came from lung tumor tissue. This chain uses TRBV6-5 with TRBJ1-4, with 7 bases that match TRBD1. The CDR3 reads CASRALIQGREKLFF. The CDR3 nucleotides are TGTGCCAGCAGAGCCCTTATACAGGGGCGCGAAAAACTGTTTTTT.